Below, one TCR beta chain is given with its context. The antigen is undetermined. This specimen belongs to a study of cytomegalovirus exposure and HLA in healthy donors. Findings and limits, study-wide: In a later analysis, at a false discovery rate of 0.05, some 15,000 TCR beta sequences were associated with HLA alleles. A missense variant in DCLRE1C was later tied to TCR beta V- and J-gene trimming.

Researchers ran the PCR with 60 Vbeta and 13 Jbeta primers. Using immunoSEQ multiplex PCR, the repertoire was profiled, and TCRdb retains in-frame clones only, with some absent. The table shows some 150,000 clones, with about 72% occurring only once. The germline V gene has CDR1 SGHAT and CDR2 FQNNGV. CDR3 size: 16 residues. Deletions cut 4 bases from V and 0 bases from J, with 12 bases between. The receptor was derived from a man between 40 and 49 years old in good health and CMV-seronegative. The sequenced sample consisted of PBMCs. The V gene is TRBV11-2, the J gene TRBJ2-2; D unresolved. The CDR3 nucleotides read TGTGCCAGCAGCTCAAACAGCCAACCGAACACCGGGGAGCTGTTTTTT. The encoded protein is CASSSNSQPNTGELFF.